Presented here are 13 T cell receptor beta chains from one specimen sequenced in a study of blood T cell repertoires in COVID-19. The table came from immunoSEQ multiplex PCR; TCRdb's copy has only in-frame clones and leaves some out. The table shows about 60,000 clones, with more than 80% occurring only once. The specimen sequenced was peripheral blood. Source of these receptors: a human donor with active COVID-19. The donor label of this sample is uncertain.

The chain couples TRBV3-1 (or the pseudogene TRBV3-2) to TRBJ1-4, with TRBD1 matching over 9 bases. After removal of 4 bases from V and 8 bases from J, the junction contained 5 bases not matched to a gene. The CDR3 sequence is 14 residues long. Looked up from germline, CDR1 is LGHDT and CDR2 is YNNKEL (reference sequence). The CDR3 DNA sequence: TGTGCCAGCAGCCGTCCCGGGACAGGGGAAAAACTGTTTTTT. It is translated as CASSRPGTGEKLFF.

The chain recombines TRBV30 with TRBJ2-5; 7 bases align to TRBD2. The germline gives CDR1 GTSNPN, CDR2 SVGIG (reference sequence). This CDR3 comprises 17 residues. V lost 2 bases to trimming and J lost 2 bases; unmatched junction nucleotides: 14. CDR3: CAWSPGLRSGAQETQYF. DNA of the CDR3: TGTGCCTGGAGTCCAGGGTTACGAAGCGGGGCACAAGAGACCCAGTACTTC.

The chain carries TRBV19 and TRBJ2-5, with D perhaps TRBD2 (6 bases). V was trimmed by 4 bases and J by 2 bases, leaving 11 bases between them. CDR1 and CDR2 from the germline V gene are LNHDA and SQIVND (reference sequence). This CDR3 spans 14 amino acids. The CDR3 DNA follows: TGTGCCAGTAGTAAACGTAGCGGACAAGAGACCCAGTACTTC. It yields the protein CASSKRSGQETQYF.

The chain joins TRBV2 to TRBJ1-4, with a tentative D call TRBD1 (6 bases). This CDR3 is 16 amino acids long. Per the germline V gene, CDR1 is SNHLY and CDR2 is FYNNEI. The ends were cut back, 8 bases at V and 2 bases at J, with 18 bases in the middle. The CDR3 DNA is TGTGCCAGCGGCCTAGGGGGGGCGCGGACTAATGAAAAACTGTTTTTT. Its translation is CASGLGGARTNEKLFF.

The CDR3, as DNA: TGTGCCAGCAGCTTGGGACAGGGGAGTCTCTCTGGAAACACCATATATTTT. Amino acid sequence: CASSLGQGSLSGNTIYF. This sequence joins TRBV7-2 and TRBJ1-3, with 10 bases fitting TRBD1. Germline CDR1 is SGHTA and CDR2 is FQGNSA. The CDR3 runs to 17 residues. The J segment lost 0 bases and the V segment lost 3 bases, leaving 5 bases of the junction unmatched.

This clone was observed a single time. The chain links TRBV19 to TRBJ2-7, with 8 positions matching TRBD1. Trimming at V came to 1 base and at J to 6 bases, leaving 11 bases not matched to a gene. Germline V gene lookup returns CDR1 LNHDA and CDR2 SQIVND (reference sequence). The CDR3 is made up of 16 amino acids. CDR3 sequence (DNA): TGTGCCAGTAGTATAGGACGGACAGGGCCCTCTTCCGAGCAGTACTTC. Protein: CASSIGRTGPSSEQYF.

For the CDR3, the DNA is TGTGCCAGCAGTTACTATGGGGGCAGTAACATTCAGTACTTC. It encodes CASSYYGGSNIQYF. This chain uses TRBV6-2 or TRBV6-3 with TRBJ2-4, with D possibly matching TRBD1 (6 bases). V was cut by 1 base and J by 7 bases, with 11 bases left in between. CDR1 and CDR2 (germline): MNHEY, SVGEGT. This CDR3 has 14 amino acids.

This clone occurred a few times. The rearrangement joins TRBV7-9 to TRBJ1-1, with D tentatively TRBD1 (6 bases). Germline values: CDR1 SEHNR, CDR2 FQNEAQ (reference sequence). The CDR3 extends over 16 amino acids. Trimming cost V 0 bases and J 1 base, with 12 bases left between them. CDR3 nucleotides: TGTGCCAGCAGCTTAGCGGGGGGGCCAGGGAACACTGAAGCTTTCTTT. Translating it yields CASSLAGGPGNTEAFF.

The chain has TRBV28 and TRBJ2-7; a weak D match, TRBD1 (6 bases). The germline gives CDR1 MDHEN, CDR2 SYDVKM. Trimming removed 5 bases from V and 1 base from J, with 21 bases in between. The CDR3 is 17 residues long. CDR3 coding DNA: TGTGCCAGCAGTCCCTACCTTAGGACAGTTCAATCCTACGAGCAGTACTTC. This encodes CASSPYLRTVQSYEQYF. Looking up the rest from reference TRBV28 and TRBJ2-7 gives the full variable domain: DVKVTQSSRYLVKRTGEKVFLECVQDMDHENMFWYRQDPGLGLRLIYFSYDVKMKEKGDIPEGYSVSREKKERFSLILESASTNQTSMYLCASSPYLRTVQSYEQYFGPGTRLTVT.

The gene calls are TRBV29-1 and TRBJ1-4; D is ambiguous. V was trimmed by 5 bases and J by 6 bases, leaving 4 bases between them. The CDR3 loop spans 10 amino acids. Germline lookup yields CDR1 SQVTM and CDR2 ANQGSEA. Written as DNA, the CDR3 is TGCAGCGTTCTAGATGAAAAACTGTTTTTT. Encoded protein: CSVLDEKLFF.

This clone was counted a single time. The chain uses TRBV4-1 and TRBJ2-7, with unresolved D. This CDR3 is 13 amino acids long. V was clipped by 0 bases and J by 3 bases, with 6 bases between them. Germline assignment: CDR1 MGHRA and CDR2 YSYEKL. The CDR3 DNA follows: TGCGCCAGCAGCCAAGATTGTAGCTACGAGCAGTACTTC. It yields the protein CASSQDCSYEQYF.

This clone appeared once. The chain combines TRBV5-1 with TRBJ1-2, with D tentatively TRBD1 (6 bases). The CDR3 is made up of 13 amino acids. In germline, CDR1 is SGHRS, CDR2 YFSETQ. V lost 6 bases and J 6 bases, leaving 15 bases between the germline ends. CDR3 in amino acids: CASTNRDYNGYTF. CDR3 DNA: TGCGCCAGCACTAACAGGGATTATAATGGCTACACCTTC.

V gene TRBV4-1 combines with J gene TRBJ2-7, with 9 bases fitting TRBD1. Germline V gene lookup returns CDR1 MGHRA and CDR2 YSYEKL. The CDR3 totals 15 residues. With 1 base clipped from V and 6 bases from J, the junction kept 7 bases outside the gene matches. CDR3 sequence (DNA): TGCGCCAGCAGCCAAGTAACAGGGGGCCACGCCGAGCAGTACTTC. Protein product: CASSQVTGGHAEQYF.